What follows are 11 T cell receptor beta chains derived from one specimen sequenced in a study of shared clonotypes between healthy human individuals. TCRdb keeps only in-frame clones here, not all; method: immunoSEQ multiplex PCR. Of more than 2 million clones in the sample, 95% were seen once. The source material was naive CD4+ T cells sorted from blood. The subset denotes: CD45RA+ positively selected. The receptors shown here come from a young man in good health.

The CDR3 nucleotides are TGCGCCAGCAGCCTCTCTAGAGACGGGCGACAGCCCCAGCATTTT. Its protein product is CASSLSRDGRQPQHF. The chain employs TRBV4-1 and TRBJ1-5, with unresolved D. The CDR3 spans 15 residues. Trimming took off 4 bases at V and 7 bases at J, with 17 bases between the two ends. Germline V gives CDR1 MGHRA, CDR2 YSYEKL.

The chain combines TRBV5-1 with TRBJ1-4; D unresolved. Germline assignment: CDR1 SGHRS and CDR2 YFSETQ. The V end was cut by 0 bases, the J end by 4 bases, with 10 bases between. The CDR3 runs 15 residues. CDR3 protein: CASSLGSGGNEKLFF. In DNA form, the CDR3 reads TGCGCCAGCAGCTTGGGGTCAGGCGGTAATGAAAAACTGTTTTTT.

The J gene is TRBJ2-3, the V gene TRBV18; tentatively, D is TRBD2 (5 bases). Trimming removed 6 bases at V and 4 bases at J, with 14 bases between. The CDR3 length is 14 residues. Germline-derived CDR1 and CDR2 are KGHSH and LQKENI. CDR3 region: CASSPLDSPDTQYF. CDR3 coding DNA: TGTGCCAGCTCTCCTTTGGACTCCCCAGATACGCAGTATTTT. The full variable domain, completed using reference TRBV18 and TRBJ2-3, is NAGVMQNPRHLVRRRGQEARLRCSPMKGHSHVYWYRQLPEEGLKFMVYLQKENIIDESGMPKERFSAEFPKEGPSILRIQQVVRGDSAAYFCASSPLDSPDTQYFGPGTRLTVL.

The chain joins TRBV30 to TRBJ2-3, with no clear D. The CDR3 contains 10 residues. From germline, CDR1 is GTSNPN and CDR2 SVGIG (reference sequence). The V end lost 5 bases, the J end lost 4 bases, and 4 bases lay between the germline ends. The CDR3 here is CAWAADTQYF. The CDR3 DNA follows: TGTGCCTGGGCGGCAGATACGCAGTATTTT. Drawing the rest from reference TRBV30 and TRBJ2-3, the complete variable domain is SQTIHQWPATLVQPVGSPLSLECTVEGTSNPNLYWYRQAAGRGLQLLFYSVGIGQISSEVPQNLSASRPQDRQFILSSKKLLLSDSGFYLCAWAADTQYFGPGTRLTVL.

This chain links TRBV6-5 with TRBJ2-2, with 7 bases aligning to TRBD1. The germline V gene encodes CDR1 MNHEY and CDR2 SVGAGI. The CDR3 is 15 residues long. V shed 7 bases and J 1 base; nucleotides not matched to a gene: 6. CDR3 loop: CASTRDRWNTGELFF. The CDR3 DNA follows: TGTGCCAGCACCCGGGACAGATGGAACACCGGGGAGCTGTTTTTT.

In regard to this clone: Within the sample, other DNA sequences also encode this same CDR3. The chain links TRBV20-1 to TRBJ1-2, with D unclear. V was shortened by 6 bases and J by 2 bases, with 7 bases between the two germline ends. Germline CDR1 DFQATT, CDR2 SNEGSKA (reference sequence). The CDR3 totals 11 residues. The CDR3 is CSAPDNYGYTF. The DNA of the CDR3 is TGCAGTGCACCCGACAACTATGGCTACACCTTC.

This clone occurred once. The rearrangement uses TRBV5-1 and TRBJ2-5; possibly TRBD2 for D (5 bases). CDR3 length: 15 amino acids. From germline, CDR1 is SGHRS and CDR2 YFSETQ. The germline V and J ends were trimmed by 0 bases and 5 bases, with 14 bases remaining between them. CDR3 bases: TGCGCCAGCAGCTTGGCCGGGGATCTCAGGGAGACCCAGTACTTC. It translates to CASSLAGDLRETQYF. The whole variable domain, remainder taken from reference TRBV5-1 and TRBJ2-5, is KAGVTQTPRYLIKTRGQQVTLSCSPISGHRSVSWYQQTPGQGLQFLFEYFSETQRNKGNFPGRFSGRQFSNSRSEMNVSTLELGDSALYLCASSLAGDLRETQYFGPGTRLLVL.

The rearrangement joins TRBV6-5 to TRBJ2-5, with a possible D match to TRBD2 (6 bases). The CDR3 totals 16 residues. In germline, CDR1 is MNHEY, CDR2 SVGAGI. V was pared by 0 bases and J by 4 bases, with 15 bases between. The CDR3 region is CASSYSSTSSRETQYF. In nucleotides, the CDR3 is TGTGCCAGCAGTTACTCCTCTACTAGCTCTAGAGAGACCCAGTACTTC.

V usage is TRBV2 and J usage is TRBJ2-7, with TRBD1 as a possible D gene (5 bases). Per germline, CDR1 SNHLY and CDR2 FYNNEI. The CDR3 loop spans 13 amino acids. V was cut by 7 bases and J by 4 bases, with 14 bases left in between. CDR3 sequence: CASTREQEYEQYF. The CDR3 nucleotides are TGTGCCAGCACTAGGGAACAGGAATACGAGCAGTACTTC.

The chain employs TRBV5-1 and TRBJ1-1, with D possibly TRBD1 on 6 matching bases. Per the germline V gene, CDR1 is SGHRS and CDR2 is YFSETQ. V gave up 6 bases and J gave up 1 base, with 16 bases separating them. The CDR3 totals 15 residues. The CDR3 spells CASTPGGTQNTEAFF. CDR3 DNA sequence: TGCGCCAGCACGCCGGGCGGGACACAGAACACTGAAGCTTTCTTT.

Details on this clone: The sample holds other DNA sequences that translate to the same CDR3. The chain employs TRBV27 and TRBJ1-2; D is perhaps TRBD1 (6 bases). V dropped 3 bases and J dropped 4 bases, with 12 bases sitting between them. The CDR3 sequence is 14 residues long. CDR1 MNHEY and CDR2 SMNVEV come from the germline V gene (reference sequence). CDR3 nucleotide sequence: TGTGCCAGCAGTTTGAGGGGGGCAGGCTATGGCTACACCTTC. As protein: CASSLRGAGYGYTF.